The 20 T cell receptor beta chains below come from one sample, sequenced in a study of human T cells and chemical hapten exposure. TCRdb redid the calling of the RACE reads with MiXCR, one entry per CDR3 protein. The sample records just over 90,000 distinct CDR3 sequences, 8.5% to 9% being singletons. Time point specified: healthy volunteer bleed at 2 weeks. It was unfractionated whole blood from which total RNA was extracted. Sequenced: whole blood. These receptors came from a female donor in good health. Some clones in this sample may be carry-over from other donors' samples.

The CDR3: CSARTELGGYTF. The CDR3 DNA reads TGCAGTGCCCGGACCGAACTCGGAGGCTACACCTTC. This rearrangement joins TRBV20-1 to TRBJ1-2; no clear D. The V and J ends lost 6 bases and 8 bases respectively, with 16 bases between them. This CDR3 has 12 residues. The germline V gene encodes CDR1 DFQATT and CDR2 SNEGSKA (reference sequence).

This clonotype was detected only a few times. The V call is TRBV14, the J call TRBJ2-1, with D perhaps TRBD2 (5 bases). The CDR3 has 14 residues. The germline CDR1 and CDR2 sequences are SGHDN and FVKESK. V was shortened by 4 bases and J by 10 bases, with 17 bases between the two germline ends. The CDR3: CASSPSAVPGEQFF. In DNA form, the CDR3 reads TGTGCCAGCAGCCCATCAGCAGTTCCGGGGGAGCAGTTCTTC.

This clonotype showed up many times. V and J are TRBV29-1 and TRBJ2-2; 8 bases line up with TRBD2. The CDR3 contains 18 residues. Germline V gives CDR1 SQVTM, CDR2 ANQGSEA. Trimming took 0 bases from V and 3 from J; bases not matched to a gene: 12. The CDR3 coding sequence is TGCAGCGTTGAAGACCCCCCCGCGGGAGGAAAAGACACCGGGGAGCTGTTTTTT. Translation: CSVEDPPAGGKDTGELFF.

In its sample, this clonotype was seen many times. This rearrangement joins TRBV7-9 to TRBJ1-4; D is ambiguous. Deletions cut 1 base from V and 7 bases from J, with 10 bases between. CDR3 length: 14 amino acids. CDR1 is SEHNR and CDR2 is FQNEAQ in the germline V gene (reference sequence). Written as DNA, the CDR3 is TGTGCCAGCAGCTTAGATGGGATTGTTGAAAAACTGTTTTTT. Translating it yields CASSLDGIVEKLFF.

V usage is TRBV5-1 and J usage is TRBJ2-2; 7 nucleotides match TRBD2. CDR1 is SGHRS, CDR2 YFSETQ, per germline. V lost 4 bases, J lost 1 base, and 7 bases stayed unmatched. The CDR3 is made up of 16 amino acids. The CDR3 bases are TGCGCCAGCAGCCCGCCCACTAGCGTGAACACCGGGGAGCTGTTTTTT. It specifies CASSPPTSVNTGELFF.

This clonotype has just a few counts. The chain couples TRBV7-9 to TRBJ1-4; 7 nucleotides agree with TRBD1. This CDR3 is built from 14 residues. The junction had 6 bases not matched to a gene; V was cut back by 6 bases and J by 5 bases. Germline assignment: CDR1 SEHNR and CDR2 FQNEAQ (reference sequence). The CDR3 bases are TGTGCCAGCAGGACCGGGACAGTAAATGAAAAACTGTTTTTT. It codes for CASRTGTVNEKLFF.

This clonotype was recorded at least ten times. The rearrangement uses TRBV29-1 and TRBJ2-7, with a possible D match to TRBD1 (6 bases). V lost 6 bases and J 0 bases, leaving 15 bases between the germline ends. CDR3 length: 14 residues. Germline V lookup: CDR1 SQVTM, CDR2 ANQGSEA. The chain's CDR3 is CSVWDTYFSYEQYF. In DNA form, the CDR3 reads TGCAGCGTCTGGGACACCTATTTCTCCTACGAGCAGTACTTC.

The chain uses TRBV4-1 and TRBJ2-3; D uncertain. V was cut by 1 base and J by 4 bases, with 9 bases left in between. Germline lookup yields CDR1 MGHRA and CDR2 YSYEKL. The CDR3 runs to 14 residues. The CDR3 sequence: CASSQGVAPDTQYF. The CDR3 coding sequence is TGCGCCAGCAGCCAAGGTGTAGCACCAGATACGCAGTATTTT.

V and J are TRBV4-1 and TRBJ2-7; D may be TRBD1 (5 bases). Germline CDR1 MGHRA, CDR2 YSYEKL. This CDR3 region has 13 residues. Trimming cost V 1 base and J 3 bases, with 7 bases left between them. The CDR3 reads CASSQVQGYEQYF. In DNA form, the CDR3 reads TGCGCCAGCAGCCAAGTGCAGGGCTACGAGCAGTACTTC.

This clonotype was counted at least ten times. V and J are TRBV2 and TRBJ2-2; 10 bases are a match to TRBD1. Germline assignment: CDR1 SNHLY and CDR2 FYNNEI. This CDR3 is 15 amino acids long. V shed 8 bases, J shed 1 base, and the junction held 4 bases outside the gene matches. The chain's CDR3 is CASGTGEKNTGELFF. The CDR3 DNA reads as TGTGCCAGCGGGACAGGGGAGAAGAACACCGGGGAGCTGTTTTTT.

For this clonotype: This may come from a read error, since a much larger clone is one base off. The rearrangement links TRBV5-1 to TRBJ2-5, with no clear D. This CDR3 is 15 amino acids long. Per the germline V gene, CDR1 is SGHRS and CDR2 is YFSETQ. Trimming cost V 4 bases and J 9 bases, with 22 bases left between them. The CDR3 region has the DNA TGCGCCAGCAGCCCAGCTAGTAGTCAACCGGAGTCCCAGTACTTC. Translated, it gives CASSPASSQPESQYF.

This clonotype was observed at least ten times. The chain links TRBV7-9 to TRBJ1-1; D perhaps matches TRBD1 (5 bases). V was shortened by 4 bases and J by 6 bases, with 18 bases between the two germline ends. The CDR3 consists of 15 residues. In germline, CDR1 is SEHNR, CDR2 FQNEAQ (reference sequence). The CDR3 bases are TGTGCCAGCAGCTGGGGGAACTGGGGTGACGCTGAAGCTTTCTTT. It specifies CASSWGNWGDAEAFF.

The V gene is TRBV5-6, the J gene TRBJ2-1, with D tentatively TRBD1 or TRBD2 (5 bases each). Trimming stripped 5 bases from V and 0 bases from J, with 12 bases between. The CDR3 runs 15 residues. Germline V gene data show CDR1 as SGHDT and CDR2 as YYEEEE. The CDR3 DNA reads TGTGCCAGCAGTTTTTTTGGGGGCTCCTACAATGAGCAGTTCTTC. Residues: CASSFFGGSYNEQFF.

The table lists this clonotype with many counts. This chain connects TRBV28 to TRBJ1-2; 10 bases align to TRBD1. The CDR3 sequence is 15 residues long. V lost 3 bases and J lost 5; bases outside the gene matches: 6. Germline assignment: CDR1 MDHEN and CDR2 SYDVKM. The CDR3 nucleotides read TGTGCCAGCAGTTTGAGGGACAGGGGACGGTATGGCTACACCTTC. It specifies CASSLRDRGRYGYTF.

This chain uses TRBV20-1 with TRBJ2-7; unclear D gene. The V gene's germline CDR1 is DFQATT and CDR2 SNEGSKA (reference sequence). This CDR3 spans 18 amino acids. The germline V and J ends were trimmed by 0 bases and 0 bases, with 21 bases remaining between them. In DNA form, the CDR3 reads TGCAGTGCTAGAGAGCCACCAGAACCGCGGCCGAGCTCCTACGAGCAGTACTTC. This encodes CSAREPPEPRPSSYEQYF.

This clonotype came up many times. This chain links TRBV7-9 with TRBJ2-7, with a tentative D call TRBD1 (6 bases). V was trimmed by 5 bases and J by 3 bases, leaving 11 bases between them. Germline V gene sequence: CDR1 SEHNR, CDR2 FQNEAQ (reference sequence). The CDR3 runs to 13 residues. CDR3 sequence reads: CASSGTRGYEQYF. The CDR3 DNA reads as TGTGCCAGCAGCGGGACCAGGGGCTACGAGCAGTACTTC.

The chain carries TRBV20-1 and TRBJ2-1; 8 bases agree with TRBD2. This CDR3 comprises 17 residues. CDR1 and CDR2 (germline): DFQATT, SNEGSKA (reference sequence). V dropped 2 bases and J dropped 0; count of bases not matched to a gene: 9. The CDR3 reads CSARPNPGTSSYNEQFF. The CDR3 DNA is TGCAGTGCTAGACCAAATCCCGGGACTAGCTCCTACAATGAGCAGTTCTTC.

This clonotype was observed at least ten times. The V gene is TRBV28, the J gene TRBJ1-5, with 7 bases identical to TRBD1. This CDR3 has 15 residues. Per germline, CDR1 MDHEN and CDR2 SYDVKM. The V segment lost 2 bases and the J segment 6 bases; nucleotides outside the gene matches: 7. CDR3 residues: CASSLRTGYSQPQHF. The DNA of the CDR3 is TGTGCCAGCAGTTTAAGGACAGGATATAGTCAGCCCCAGCATTTT. Full variable domain (missing parts from reference TRBV28 and TRBJ1-5): DVKVTQSSRYLVKRTGEKVFLECVQDMDHENMFWYRQDPGLGLRLIYFSYDVKMKEKGDIPEGYSVSREKKERFSLILESASTNQTSMYLCASSLRTGYSQPQHFGDGTRLSIL.

The chain carries TRBV19 and TRBJ1-5; no firm D call. This CDR3 has 13 amino acids. The V gene lost 3 bases and the J gene lost 2 bases, with 5 bases spanning the gap. CDR1 and CDR2 (germline): LNHDA, SQIVND (reference sequence). The CDR3 here is CASSMTGNQPQHF. For the CDR3, the DNA is TGTGCCAGTAGTATGACGGGCAATCAGCCCCAGCATTTT.

The V call is TRBV7-9, the J call TRBJ1-2; no clear D. Trimming pared 1 base from V and 5 bases from J, leaving 11 bases between. CDR1 and CDR2 (germline): SEHNR, FQNEAQ (reference sequence). This CDR3 has 14 amino acids. Here the CDR3 reads CASSLGAGAYGYTF. CDR3 nucleotides: TGTGCCAGCAGCTTAGGGGCAGGAGCTTATGGCTACACCTTC.